The clone carrying this TCR beta chain was seen more than once but under ten times. Antigen: not known. The data are from a study of beta chain features in type 1 diabetes. V lost 4 bases, J lost 2 bases, and 15 bases lay in between. CDR1 SGHTA and CDR2 FQGNSA come from the germline V gene. This CDR3 has 16 residues. Each of the CD4+ naive, central memory, regulatory and stem cell-like memory populations was sorted via CD45RO/CCR7/CD25/CD127/CD95/CD27. Study conclusions and caveats: Since sequencing was performed on cDNA, cells with high TCR expression could be over-represented. Across patients, naive, central memory and Treg TCRB repertoires exhibited apparently greater similarity than was observed across healthy donors. Across all four CD4+ subsets, people with type 1 diabetes showed modestly shorter TCRB CDR3s. Whatever favoring of shorter templates PCR might show would apply equally to patients and controls.

All of the isolated RNA was reverse transcribed, so expressed TCRB transcripts were sequenced. The method was immunoSEQ multiplex PCR; TCRdb's version includes in-frame clones alone and lacks a portion of them. This sample has 550,000 to 850,000 clones, with around an eighth found just once. Sample: naive CD4+ T cells from blood. V and J are TRBV7-2 and TRBJ2-1; D is possibly TRBD2 (7 bases). This sequence originates from a man younger than 35 with type 1 diabetes. CDR3 in amino acids: CASSSWGGGAYNEQFF. The CDR3, as DNA: TGTGCCAGCAGCTCCTGGGGGGGCGGCGCCTACAATGAGCAGTTCTTC.